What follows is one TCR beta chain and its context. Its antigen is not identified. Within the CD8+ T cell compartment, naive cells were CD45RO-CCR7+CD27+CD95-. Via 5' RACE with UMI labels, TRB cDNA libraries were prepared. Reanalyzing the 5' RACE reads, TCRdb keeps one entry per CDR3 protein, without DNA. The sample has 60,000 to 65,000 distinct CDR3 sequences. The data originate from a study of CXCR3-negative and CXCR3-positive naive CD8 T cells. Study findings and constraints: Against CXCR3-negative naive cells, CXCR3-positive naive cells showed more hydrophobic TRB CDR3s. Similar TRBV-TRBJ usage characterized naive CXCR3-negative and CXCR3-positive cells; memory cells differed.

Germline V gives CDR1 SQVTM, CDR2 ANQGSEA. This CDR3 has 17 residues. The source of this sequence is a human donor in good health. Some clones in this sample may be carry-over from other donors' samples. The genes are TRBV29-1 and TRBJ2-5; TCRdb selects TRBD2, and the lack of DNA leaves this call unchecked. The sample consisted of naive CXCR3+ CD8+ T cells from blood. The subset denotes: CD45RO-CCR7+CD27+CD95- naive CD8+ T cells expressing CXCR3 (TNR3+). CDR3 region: CSVEAEEGTQTQETQYF.